The clone carrying this TCR beta chain was picked up a small number of times. The record originates from a study of T-cell memory formation after mild COVID-19. A single record per CDR3 protein comes from TCRdb applying MiXCR to the 5' RACE reads. The sample lists 200,000 to 300,000 distinct CDR3 sequences, roughly a sixth occurring once. Input material: PBMCs or a T cell subset sorted from them (not recorded which). This receptor was identified in a man in his late teens or twenties who had mild COVID-19 (a few samples of this study predate the infection). Cell type and time point are not known.

The CDR3: CASSLVEGIDGELFF. CDR3 bases: TGTGCCAGCAGCTTAGTGGAGGGTATTGACGGGGAGCTGTTTTTT. The V call is TRBV11-2, the J call TRBJ2-2; maybe TRBD2 (6 bases). In germline, CDR1 is SGHAT, CDR2 FQNNGV. Trimming stripped 1 base from V and 7 bases from J, with 13 bases between. The CDR3 spans 15 residues.